The 21 T cell receptor beta chains reported below all come from one sample, sequenced in a study of blood T cell repertoires in COVID-19. Sequencing used immunoSEQ multiplex PCR; TCRdb keeps in-frame clones, though not all of them. The sample has around 250,000 clones, approximately 92% seen once; the top ten hold less than 5%. The specimen was peripheral blood. These receptors were taken from a woman in her thirties or forties who had recovered from COVID-19.

The gene calls are TRBV28 and TRBJ1-6; 9 nucleotides line up with TRBD1. Germline trimming cut 10 bases from V and 9 bases from J; bases unmatched to any gene: 7. The CDR3 runs to 13 residues. Germline V gene data show CDR1 as MDHEN and CDR2 as SYDVKM. CDR3: CATLQGASSPLHF. CDR3 sequence (DNA): TGTGCCACATTACAGGGGGCTTCTTCACCCCTCCACTTT.

V gene TRBV21-1 combines with J gene TRBJ2-3; the D call in the table, TRBD1, was not verified against the DNA. TRBV21-1 is deemed a pseudogene. The CDR3 runs 15 residues. This CDR3 is CASSKVGQATDTQYF. In DNA, the CDR3 is TGTGCCAGCAGCAAAGTGGGACAGGCCACAGATACGCAGTATTTT.

The V and J genes are TRBV3-1 (or the pseudogene TRBV3-2) and TRBJ2-1; 7 bases map to TRBD2. The CDR3 runs to 16 residues. Germline CDR1 reads LGHDT; CDR2 reads YNNKEL (reference sequence). The ends lost 4 bases at V and 5 bases at J; junction bases unmatched: 11. The CDR3: CASSLRAGRADNEQFF. CDR3 DNA: TGTGCCAGCAGCCTGAGGGCGGGGAGGGCCGACAATGAGCAGTTCTTC.

This sequence joins TRBV13 and TRBJ2-2; 8 bases line up with TRBD1. V lost 5 bases, J lost 7 bases, and 9 bases stayed unmatched. Germline loops: CDR1 PRHDT, CDR2 FYEKMQ (reference sequence). The CDR3 has 15 residues. CDR3 nucleotide sequence: TGTGCCAGCAGCCCTCGACAGGGGACCGGCGGGGAGCTGTTTTTT. Protein sequence: CASSPRQGTGGELFF. The variable domain in full, with the rest retrieved from reference TRBV13 and TRBJ2-2, is AAGVIQSPRHLIKEKRETATLKCYPIPRHDTVYWYQQGPGQDPQFLISFYEKMQSDKGSIPDRFSAQQFSDYHSELNMSSLELGDSALYFCASSPRQGTGGELFFGEGSRLTVL.

The chain employs TRBV30 and TRBJ1-2; 7 positions agree with TRBD1. Germline trimming cut 3 bases from V and 3 bases from J; bases unmatched to any gene: 16. This CDR3 has 17 residues. Germline CDR1 and CDR2: GTSNPN and SVGIG (reference sequence). This CDR3 reads CAWSYPRQGIGYYGYTF. CDR3 sequence (DNA): TGTGCCTGGAGCTACCCGAGACAGGGCATAGGCTACTATGGCTACACCTTC.

This chain links TRBV6-5 with TRBJ1-5; no clear D. Germline V gene lookup returns CDR1 MNHEY and CDR2 SVGAGI. The CDR3 is 14 residues long. V lost 2 bases and J 5 bases, leaving 10 bases between the germline ends. The CDR3 bases are TGTGCCAGCAGTTACGGCGGGATGGATCAGCCCCAGCATTTT. Translated: CASSYGGMDQPQHF.

The rearrangement joins TRBV9 to TRBJ2-5; a possible D gene is TRBD1 (5 bases). V lost 0 bases, J lost 4 bases, and 13 bases lay in between. Germline CDR1 reads SGDLS; CDR2 reads YYNGEE. The CDR3 has 15 amino acids. The CDR3 DNA is TGTGCCAGCAGCGTAGATGGCAGGGCTATAGAGACCCAGTACTTC. It encodes CASSVDGRAIETQYF.

V is TRBV4-2 and J is TRBJ1-3; D ambiguous. Germline CDR1 reads LGHNA; CDR2 reads YNFKEQ. The V gene lost 0 bases and the J gene lost 0 bases, with 15 bases spanning the gap. The CDR3 is made up of 18 amino acids. CDR3 in amino acids: CASSQDLFSTLSGNTIYF. CDR3 sequence (DNA): TGTGCCAGCAGCCAAGATCTTTTCTCGACTCTCTCTGGAAACACCATATATTTT.

V usage is TRBV29-1 and J usage is TRBJ2-2; 8 positions agree with TRBD2. Germline V gene data show CDR1 as SQVTM and CDR2 as ANQGSEA. The junction had 9 bases not matched to a gene; V was cut back by 4 bases and J by 5 bases. The CDR3 has 15 amino acids. DNA for the CDR3: TGCAGCGTTGTGGTGGTAGCGGGAAGGACCGGGGAGCTGTTTTTT. This sequence encodes CSVVVVAGRTGELFF.

The V gene is TRBV6-5, the J gene TRBJ2-1; tentative D call: TRBD2 (6 bases). Trimming cost V 7 bases and J 7 bases, with 14 bases left between them. CDR1 and CDR2 (germline): MNHEY, SVGAGI. This CDR3 comprises 13 residues. CDR3 DNA: TGTGCCAGCACGCTTGGGGGGACGAATGAGCAGTTCTTC. Translation gives CASTLGGTNEQFF.

V gene TRBV24-1 combines with J gene TRBJ2-5, with 9 bases matching TRBD1. The CDR3 is 16 amino acids. Germline trimming cut 1 base from V and 5 bases from J; bases unmatched to any gene: 7. Per germline, CDR1 KGHDR and CDR2 SFDVKD. The CDR3 reads CATSDFRTGDEETQYF. DNA of the CDR3: TGTGCCACCAGTGATTTTAGGACAGGGGACGAGGAGACCCAGTACTTC.

V and J are TRBV11-2 and TRBJ2-3; TRBD1 might be the D (6 bases). Germline-derived CDR1 and CDR2 are SGHAT and FQNNGV. This CDR3 spans 17 amino acids. V was trimmed by 4 bases and J by 2 bases, leaving 19 bases between them. CDR3 in amino acids: CASSSQRWDTITDTQYF. The CDR3 nucleotides are TGTGCCAGCAGCTCCCAGCGATGGGACACCATCACAGATACGCAGTATTTT. The entire variable domain, with the rest obtained from reference TRBV11-2 and TRBJ2-3, is as follows: EAGVAQSPRYKIIEKRQSVAFWCNPISGHATLYWYQQILGQGPKLLIQFQNNGVVDDSQLPKDRFSAERLKGVDSTLKIQPAKLEDSAVYLCASSSQRWDTITDTQYFGPGTRLTVL.

J is TRBJ2-1 and V is TRBV2; 7 bases are shared with TRBD2. The CDR3 is made up of 13 amino acids. CDR1 SNHLY and CDR2 FYNNEI come from the germline V gene. The junction had 4 bases not matched to a gene; V was cut back by 10 bases and J by 1 base. In DNA, the CDR3 is TGTGCCACTGGGCGGGGGTCCTACAATGAGCAGTTCTTC. Its protein product is CATGRGSYNEQFF.

CDR3 in DNA: TGTGCCACCAGCAACCCCGGGACAAACGAGCAGTACTTC. Its translation: CATSNPGTNEQYF. This chain connects TRBV15 to TRBJ2-7, with a tentative D call TRBD1 (6 bases). CDR1 LNHNV and CDR2 YYDKDF come from the germline V gene (reference sequence). V dropped 4 bases and J dropped 5 bases, with 12 bases sitting between them. The CDR3 sequence is 13 residues long.

The chain has TRBV7-2 and TRBJ2-5; 9 nucleotides agree with TRBD1. J gave up 5 bases and V 1 base, and 11 bases lay outside the gene matches. Germline assignment: CDR1 SGHTA and CDR2 FQGNSA. The CDR3 contains 17 residues. This CDR3 is CASSLVRSTTGGETQYF. For the CDR3, the DNA is TGTGCCAGCAGCTTAGTACGTAGCACGACAGGGGGGGAGACCCAGTACTTC.

The V call is TRBV6-2 or TRBV6-3, the J call TRBJ2-1; no reliable D call. Trimming shortened V by 4 bases and J by 3 bases, and 7 bases separated the two germline ends. Germline CDR1 and CDR2: MNHEY and SVGEGT. This CDR3 has 13 amino acids. Here the CDR3 reads CASSFVSYNEQFF. In DNA form, the CDR3 reads TGTGCCAGCAGTTTTGTCAGCTACAATGAGCAGTTCTTC.

V gene TRBV6-5 combines with J gene TRBJ2-2; D unresolved. The CDR3 is made up of 12 amino acids. V lost 2 bases to trimming and J lost 5 bases, with 3 bases between them. CDR1 and CDR2 (germline): MNHEY, SVGAGI. CDR3: CASSYPTGELFF. CDR3 in DNA: TGTGCCAGCAGTTACCCAACCGGGGAGCTGTTTTTT.

The chain carries TRBV6-2 or TRBV6-3 and TRBJ2-2; 10 bases match TRBD2. This CDR3 is 18 amino acids long. V dropped 3 bases and J dropped 4; count of bases not matched to a gene: 11. CDR1 MNHEY and CDR2 SVGEGT come from the germline V gene. Here the CDR3 reads CASSYGLAGEGFTGELFF. CDR3 DNA: TGTGCCAGCAGTTATGGTCTAGCGGGAGAGGGTTTCACCGGGGAGCTGTTTTTT.

The chain couples TRBV7-9 to TRBJ2-2, with 13 bases lining up with TRBD2. The junction had 1 base not matched to a gene; V was cut back by 4 bases and J by 5 bases. The CDR3 runs 15 residues. The germline V gene has CDR1 SEHNR and CDR2 FQNEAQ (reference sequence). CDR3 nucleotide sequence: TGTGCCAGCAGCTCGACTAGCGGGAGGACCGGGGAGCTGTTTTTT. As protein: CASSSTSGRTGELFF.

Notes on this clone: At one end the junction does not follow the germline gene, possibly because of a read error. The chain combines TRBV6-2 or TRBV6-3 with TRBJ2-1; D perhaps matches TRBD2 (5 bases). CDR1 and CDR2 from the germline V gene are MNHEY and SVGEGT. The CDR3 extends over 13 amino acids. The CDR3 nucleotides read TGTGCCAGCAGTTACTCCCCCCTTAAACCGGGAATCTTC. Its protein is CASSYSPLKPGIF.

This rearrangement joins TRBV12-5 to TRBJ2-5; D remains ambiguous. In germline, CDR1 is LGHNT, CDR2 FRNRAP. The CDR3 has 14 amino acids. Trimming shortened V by 2 bases and J by 0 bases, and 7 bases separated the two germline ends. The CDR3 sequence is CASGLTGHQETQYF. The CDR3 region has the DNA TGTGCTAGTGGTTTGACCGGTCACCAAGAGACCCAGTACTTC.